The 14 T cell receptor beta chains presented below share a single source sample, sequenced in a study of OX40 agonist ivuxolimab in advanced cancers. The assay was immunoSEQ multiplex PCR, and TCRdb's table has in-frame clones only and misses some. There are approximately 28,000 clones in the sample; approximately 85% occur only once, and 20% to 30% lies in the top ten. Sequenced here: CD4+ or CD8+ T cells sorted from blood, sampled in a trial of the OX40 agonist ivuxolimab. Receptor source: an adult with an advanced solid tumor such as melanoma, head and neck, liver or kidney cancer.

The chain carries TRBV7-6 and TRBJ2-6; D is possibly TRBD2 (6 bases). Germline lookup yields CDR1 SGHVS and CDR2 FNYEAQ. V lost 5 bases, J lost 4 bases, and 9 bases lay in between. This CDR3 is 14 amino acids long. The CDR3: CASSGGAGANVLTF. The DNA of the CDR3 is TGTGCCAGCAGCGGAGGGGCCGGGGCCAACGTCCTGACTTTC.

The gene calls are TRBV7-9 and TRBJ2-7; 11 bases fit TRBD1. Germline CDR1 and CDR2: SEHNR and FQNEAQ (reference sequence). The CDR3 runs 16 residues. V shed 5 bases, J shed 4 bases, and the junction held 10 bases outside the gene matches. The CDR3 DNA reads TGTGCCAGCAGCCCCTGGACAGGGGGCACCCTTTACGAGCAGTACTTC. Translating it yields CASSPWTGGTLYEQYF. The full variable domain, completed using reference TRBV7-9 and TRBJ2-7, is DTGVSQNPRHKITKRGQNVTFRCDPISEHNRLYWYRQTLGQGPEFLTYFQNEAQLEKSRLLSDRFSAERPKGSFSTLEIQRTEQGDSAMYLCASSPWTGGTLYEQYFGPGTRLTVT.

V is TRBV7-9 and J is TRBJ2-1; D unclear. From germline, CDR1 is SEHNR and CDR2 FQNEAQ (reference sequence). There are 13 residues in the CDR3. The germline V and J ends were trimmed by 2 bases and 3 bases, with 5 bases remaining between them. As DNA, the CDR3 is TGTGCCAGCAGCTTATACAGCTACAATGAGCAGTTCTTC. Amino acids: CASSLYSYNEQFF. Combining the CDR3 with reference TRBV7-9 and TRBJ2-1 gives the whole variable domain DTGVSQNPRHKITKRGQNVTFRCDPISEHNRLYWYRQTLGQGPEFLTYFQNEAQLEKSRLLSDRFSAERPKGSFSTLEIQRTEQGDSAMYLCASSLYSYNEQFFGPGTRLTVL.

This clone was detected only once. The chain combines TRBV27 with TRBJ2-7, with TRBD1 identical over 10 bases. This CDR3 has 15 residues. The trim removed 1 base at V and 6 bases at J, leaving 6 bases unmatched. Germline values: CDR1 MNHEY, CDR2 SMNVEV (reference sequence). CDR3 in amino acids: CASSLYRDRGREQYF. The DNA of the CDR3 is TGTGCCAGCAGTTTATACCGGGACAGGGGTCGCGAGCAGTACTTC.

The chain couples TRBV5-1 to TRBJ2-3, with 8 bases matching TRBD2. From germline, CDR1 is SGHRS and CDR2 YFSETQ. Trimming at V came to 1 base and at J to 5 bases, leaving 6 bases not matched to a gene. The CDR3 covers 15 residues. The CDR3 region has the DNA TGCGCCAGCAGCTTGATCGGGAGGGCCTTAGATACGCAGTATTTT. Amino acid sequence: CASSLIGRALDTQYF.

In its sample, this clone was seen once. V is TRBV27 and J is TRBJ1-5, with a possible D match to TRBD1 (5 bases). V lost 0 bases and J 6 bases, leaving 15 bases between the germline ends. Looked up from germline, CDR1 is MNHEY and CDR2 is SMNVEV (reference sequence). This CDR3 spans 16 amino acids. The CDR3 bases are TGTGCCAGCAGTTTATCGGCAGGGCCGGTAGGTCAGCCCCAGCATTTT. As protein: CASSLSAGPVGQPQHF.

The CDR3 sequence is CASSLTRGNQPQHF. CDR3 bases: TGTGCCAGCAGCTTAACCAGGGGGAATCAGCCCCAGCATTTT. The chain links TRBV13 to TRBJ1-5; TRBD1 agrees at 7 bases. The CDR3 contains 14 residues. J lost 4 bases, V lost 2 bases, and 2 bases had no gene match. Germline CDR1 reads PRHDT; CDR2 reads FYEKMQ (reference sequence).

The sample holds a few counts of this clone. J is TRBJ1-5 and V is TRBV5-8, with 7 nucleotides matching TRBD1. The germline gives CDR1 SGHTS, CDR2 YDEGEE. V was pared by 5 bases and J by 4 bases, with 15 bases of the junction left unmatched. This CDR3 is built from 17 residues. CDR3 protein: CASRRLGGDRDNQPQHF. CDR3 nucleotides: TGTGCCAGCAGACGATTGGGCGGAGACAGGGATAATCAGCCCCAGCATTTT. The whole variable domain, filled in from reference TRBV5-8 and TRBJ1-5, reads EAGVTQSPTHLIKTRGQQATLRCSPISGHTSVYWYQQALGLGLQFLLWYDEGEERNRGNFPPRFSGRQFPNYSSELNVNALELEDSALYLCASRRLGGDRDNQPQHFGDGTRLSIL.

This chain connects TRBV20-1 to TRBJ1-5; D may be TRBD1 (5 bases). Germline V gene data show CDR1 as DFQATT and CDR2 as SNEGSKA (reference sequence). This CDR3 spans 11 amino acids. Trimming left V 0 bases short and J 16 bases short, with 13 bases between. CDR3 sequence reads: CSAREGRVDHF. DNA of the CDR3: TGCAGTGCTAGAGAGGGCAGGGTGGATCATTTT.

V and J are TRBV9 and TRBJ2-7; the D is unclear. CDR3 length: 13 residues. Germline CDR1 and CDR2: SGDLS and YYNGEE. V dropped 0 bases and J dropped 3 bases, with 7 bases sitting between them. CDR3 region: CASSVVPNYEQYF. The CDR3 DNA sequence: TGTGCCAGCAGCGTAGTTCCTAACTACGAGCAGTACTTC. The complete variable domain, with remaining parts taken from reference TRBV9 and TRBJ2-7, reads DSGVTQTPKHLITATGQRVTLRCSPRSGDLSVYWYQQSLDQGLQFLIQYYNGEERAKGNILERFSAQQFPDLHSELNLSSLELGDSALYFCASSVVPNYEQYFGPGTRLTVT.

J is TRBJ2-7 and V is TRBV5-6; D call uncertain. The CDR3 is made up of 14 amino acids. Looked up from germline, CDR1 is SGHDT and CDR2 is YYEEEE. V lost 0 bases to trimming and J lost 0 bases, with 7 bases between them. The CDR3 DNA reads as TGTGCCAGCAGCTTGGTAGCAAGCTCCTACGAGCAGTACTTC. As protein: CASSLVASSYEQYF.

The chain recombines TRBV7-9 with TRBJ2-1; no reliable D call. The CDR3 consists of 16 residues. The V and J ends lost 5 bases and 0 bases respectively, with 14 bases between them. The germline CDR1 and CDR2 sequences are SEHNR and FQNEAQ (reference sequence). CDR3 region: CASSLGPQSSYNEQFF. DNA of the CDR3: TGTGCCAGCAGCCTAGGCCCCCAGAGCTCCTACAATGAGCAGTTCTTC.

This clone is a singleton in its sample. The gene calls are TRBV10-2 and TRBJ2-7; D is undetermined. Germline CDR1 reads WSHSY; CDR2 reads SAAADI. V lost 6 bases to trimming and J lost 3 bases, with 12 bases between them. CDR3 size: 13 residues. The CDR3 nucleotides read TGCGCCAGCAGCCCCCTCGAGCTCTACGAGCAGTACTTC. It translates to CASSPLELYEQYF.

The rearrangement joins TRBV6-1 to TRBJ2-7; the D gene could be TRBD1 or TRBD2 (6 bases each). Germline assignment: CDR1 MNHNS and CDR2 SASEGT. The CDR3 runs to 13 residues. The germline V and J ends were trimmed by 5 bases and 4 bases, with 12 bases remaining between them. CDR3 region: CASSSGEAYEQYF. The CDR3 bases are TGTGCCAGCAGTTCAGGGGAGGCGTACGAGCAGTACTTC.